This T cell receptor beta chain is from a study of technical replicates of blood from a few donors. This clone was seen a single time. Method: immunoSEQ multiplex PCR; TCRdb's copy keeps in-frame clones and lacks some. The sample has about 75,000 clones; about 97% are singletons. This clonotype was sampled from a human donor in good health. The sequenced material came from T cells isolated from PBMCs.

In DNA, the CDR3 is TGCGCCAGCAGCTTTTCGGGGTACACAGATACGCAGTATTTT. Amino acids: CASSFSGYTDTQYF. The chain has TRBV5-1 and TRBJ2-3; D is possibly TRBD2 (5 bases). The CDR3 is 14 residues long. Germline values: CDR1 SGHRS, CDR2 YFSETQ. The V gene lost 2 bases and the J gene lost 2 bases, with 9 bases spanning the gap.